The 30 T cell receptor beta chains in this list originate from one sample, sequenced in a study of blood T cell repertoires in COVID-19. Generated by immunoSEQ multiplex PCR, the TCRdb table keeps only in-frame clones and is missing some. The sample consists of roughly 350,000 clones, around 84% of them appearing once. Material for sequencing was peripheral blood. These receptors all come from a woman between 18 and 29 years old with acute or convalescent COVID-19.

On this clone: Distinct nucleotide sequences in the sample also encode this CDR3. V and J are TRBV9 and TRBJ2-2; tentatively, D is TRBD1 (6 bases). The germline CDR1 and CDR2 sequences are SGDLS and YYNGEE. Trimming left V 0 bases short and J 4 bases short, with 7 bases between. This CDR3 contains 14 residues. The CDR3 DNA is TGTGCCAGCAGCGTAGTAGGGGGCACCGGGGAGCTGTTTTTT. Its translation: CASSVVGGTGELFF.

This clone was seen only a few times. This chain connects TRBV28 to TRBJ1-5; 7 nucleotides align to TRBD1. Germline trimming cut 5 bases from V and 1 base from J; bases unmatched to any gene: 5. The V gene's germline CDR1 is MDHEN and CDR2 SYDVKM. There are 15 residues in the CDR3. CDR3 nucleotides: TGTGCCAGCAGTCCCCCGACAGGGAGCAATCAGCCCCAGCATTTT. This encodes CASSPPTGSNQPQHF. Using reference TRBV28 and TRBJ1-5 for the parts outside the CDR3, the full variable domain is DVKVTQSSRYLVKRTGEKVFLECVQDMDHENMFWYRQDPGLGLRLIYFSYDVKMKEKGDIPEGYSVSREKKERFSLILESASTNQTSMYLCASSPPTGSNQPQHFGDGTRLSIL.

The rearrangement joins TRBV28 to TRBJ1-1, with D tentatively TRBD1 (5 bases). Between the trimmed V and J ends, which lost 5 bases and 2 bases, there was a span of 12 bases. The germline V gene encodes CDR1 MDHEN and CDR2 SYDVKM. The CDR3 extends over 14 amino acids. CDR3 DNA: TGTGCCAGCAGTGCCGGGACTTTTAACACTGAAGCTTTCTTT. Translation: CASSAGTFNTEAFF.

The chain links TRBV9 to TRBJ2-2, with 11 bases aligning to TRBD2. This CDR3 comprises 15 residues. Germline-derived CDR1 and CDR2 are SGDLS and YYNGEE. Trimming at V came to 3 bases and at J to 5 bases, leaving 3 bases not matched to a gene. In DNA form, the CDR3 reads TGTGCCAGCAGCGGGGGACTAGCGGATACCGGGGAGCTGTTTTTT. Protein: CASSGGLADTGELFF.

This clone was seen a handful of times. Here the CDR3 DNA reads TGTGCCAGCAGTGGGCGGACAGGGAACTACGAGCAGTACTTC. It is translated as CASSGRTGNYEQYF. V usage is TRBV2 and J usage is TRBJ2-7, with TRBD1 matching over 8 bases. The V segment lost 4 bases and the J segment 3 bases; nucleotides outside the gene matches: 5. Germline V gives CDR1 SNHLY, CDR2 FYNNEI. There are 14 residues in the CDR3.

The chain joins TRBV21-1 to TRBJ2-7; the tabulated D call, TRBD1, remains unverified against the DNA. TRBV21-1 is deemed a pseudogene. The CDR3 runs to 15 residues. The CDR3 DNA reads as TGTGCCAGCAGCAAAGTAGGGGGACAGTTCTACGAGCAGTACTTC. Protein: CASSKVGGQFYEQYF.

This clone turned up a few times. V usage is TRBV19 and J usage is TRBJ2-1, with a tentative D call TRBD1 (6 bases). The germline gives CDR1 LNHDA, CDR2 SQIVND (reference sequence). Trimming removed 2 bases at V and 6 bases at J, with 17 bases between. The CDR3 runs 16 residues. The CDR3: CASSIRQVNMGNEQFF. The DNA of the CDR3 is TGTGCCAGTAGTATACGACAGGTCAATATGGGCAATGAGCAGTTCTTC.

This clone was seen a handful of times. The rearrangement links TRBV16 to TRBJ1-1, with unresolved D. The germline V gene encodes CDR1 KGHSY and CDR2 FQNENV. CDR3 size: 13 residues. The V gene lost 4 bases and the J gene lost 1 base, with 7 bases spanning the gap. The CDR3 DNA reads TGTGCCAGCAGCCTACAGTCGAACACTGAAGCTTTCTTT. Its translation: CASSLQSNTEAFF.

The CDR3 spells CASSQEGLAGSYQETQYF. In nucleotides, the CDR3 is TGTGCCAGCAGCCAAGAAGGACTAGCGGGTAGCTACCAAGAGACCCAGTACTTC. The V call is TRBV4-2, the J call TRBJ2-5; 11 nucleotides line up with TRBD2. After removal of 0 bases from V and 0 bases from J, the junction contained 6 bases not matched to a gene. Germline lookup yields CDR1 LGHNA and CDR2 YNFKEQ. The CDR3 is 18 residues long.

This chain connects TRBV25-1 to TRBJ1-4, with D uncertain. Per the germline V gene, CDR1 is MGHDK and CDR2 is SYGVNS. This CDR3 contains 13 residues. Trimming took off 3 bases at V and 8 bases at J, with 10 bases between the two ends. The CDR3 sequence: CASSEPYKEKLFF. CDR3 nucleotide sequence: TGTGCCAGCAGTGAGCCCTATAAAGAAAAACTGTTTTTT.

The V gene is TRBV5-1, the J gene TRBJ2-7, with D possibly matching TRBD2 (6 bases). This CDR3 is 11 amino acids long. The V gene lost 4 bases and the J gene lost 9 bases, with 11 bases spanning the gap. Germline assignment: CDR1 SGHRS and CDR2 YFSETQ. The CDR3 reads CASSAGRLQYF. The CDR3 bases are TGCGCCAGCAGCGCGGGACGGCTGCAGTACTTC.

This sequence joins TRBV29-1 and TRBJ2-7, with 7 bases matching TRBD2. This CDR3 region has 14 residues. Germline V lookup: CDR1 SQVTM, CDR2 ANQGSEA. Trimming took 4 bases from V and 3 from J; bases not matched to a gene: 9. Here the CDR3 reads CSVGPAGKIYEQYF. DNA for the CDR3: TGCAGCGTTGGGCCAGCGGGGAAAATCTACGAGCAGTACTTC.

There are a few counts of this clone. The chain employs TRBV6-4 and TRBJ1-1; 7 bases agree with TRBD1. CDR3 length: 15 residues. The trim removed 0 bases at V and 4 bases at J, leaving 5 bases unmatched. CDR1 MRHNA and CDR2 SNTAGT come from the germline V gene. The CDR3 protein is CASSDSDRAPTEAFF. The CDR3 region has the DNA TGTGCCAGCAGTGACTCTGACAGGGCCCCCACTGAAGCTTTCTTT.

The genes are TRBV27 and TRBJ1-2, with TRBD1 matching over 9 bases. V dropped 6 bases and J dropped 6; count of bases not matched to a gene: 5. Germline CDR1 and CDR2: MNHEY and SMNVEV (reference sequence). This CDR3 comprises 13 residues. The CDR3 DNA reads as TGTGCCAGCAGGCTCGGGACAGGGAATGGCTACACCTTC. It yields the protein CASRLGTGNGYTF.

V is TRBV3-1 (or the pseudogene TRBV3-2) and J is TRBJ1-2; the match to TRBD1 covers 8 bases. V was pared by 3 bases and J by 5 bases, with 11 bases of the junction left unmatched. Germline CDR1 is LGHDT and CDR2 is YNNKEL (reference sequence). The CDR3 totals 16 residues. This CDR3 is CASSQARDRRGYGYTF. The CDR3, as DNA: TGTGCCAGCAGCCAGGCGAGGGACAGGCGGGGGTATGGCTACACCTTC.

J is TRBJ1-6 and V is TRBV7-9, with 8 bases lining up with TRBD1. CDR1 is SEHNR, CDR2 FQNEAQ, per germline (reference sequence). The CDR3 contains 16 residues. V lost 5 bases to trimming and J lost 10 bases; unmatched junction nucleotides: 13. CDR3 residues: CASSDGQGKSGSPLHF. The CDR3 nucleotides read TGTGCCAGCAGCGACGGACAGGGTAAATCGGGATCACCCCTCCACTTT.

The CDR3 coding sequence is TGCGCCAGCAGCTCAGGTCCCGACACCGGGGAGCTGTTTTTT. Amino acids: CASSSGPDTGELFF. This sequence joins TRBV5-1 and TRBJ2-2, with D uncertain. CDR1 SGHRS and CDR2 YFSETQ come from the germline V gene. This CDR3 spans 14 amino acids. The V end was cut by 3 bases, the J end by 3 bases, with 9 bases between.

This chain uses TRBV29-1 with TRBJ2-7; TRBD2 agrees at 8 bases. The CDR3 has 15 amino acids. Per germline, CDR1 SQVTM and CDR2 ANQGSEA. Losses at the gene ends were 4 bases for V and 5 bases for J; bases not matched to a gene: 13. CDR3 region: CSVGKGLGAINEQYF. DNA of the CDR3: TGCAGCGTTGGTAAGGGACTAGGAGCGATCAACGAGCAGTACTTC.

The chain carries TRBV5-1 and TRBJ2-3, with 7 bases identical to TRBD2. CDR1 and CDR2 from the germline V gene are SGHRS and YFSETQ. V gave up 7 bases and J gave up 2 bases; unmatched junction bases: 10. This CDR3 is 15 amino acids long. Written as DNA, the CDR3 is TGCGCCAGCCGTGAGCGGGGCGGGTACACAGATACGCAGTATTTT. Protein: CASRERGGYTDTQYF.

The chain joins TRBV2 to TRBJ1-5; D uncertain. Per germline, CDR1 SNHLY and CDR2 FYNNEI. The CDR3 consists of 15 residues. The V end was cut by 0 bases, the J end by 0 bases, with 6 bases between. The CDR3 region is CASSEAGDSNQPQHF. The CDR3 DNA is TGTGCCAGCAGTGAAGCGGGAGATAGCAATCAGCCCCAGCATTTT.

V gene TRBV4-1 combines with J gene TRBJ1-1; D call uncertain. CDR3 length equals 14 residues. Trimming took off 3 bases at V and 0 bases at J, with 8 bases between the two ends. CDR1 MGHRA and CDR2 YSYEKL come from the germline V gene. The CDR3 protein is CASSHRKLNTEAFF. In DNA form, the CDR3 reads TGCGCCAGCAGCCATCGTAAGCTGAACACTGAAGCTTTCTTT.

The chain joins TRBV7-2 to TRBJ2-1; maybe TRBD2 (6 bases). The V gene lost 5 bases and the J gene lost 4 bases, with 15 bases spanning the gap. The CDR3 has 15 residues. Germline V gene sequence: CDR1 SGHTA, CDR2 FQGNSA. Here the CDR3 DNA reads TGTGCCAGCAGCGGACGGGAGAGAGGTTACAATGAGCAGTTCTTC. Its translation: CASSGRERGYNEQFF.

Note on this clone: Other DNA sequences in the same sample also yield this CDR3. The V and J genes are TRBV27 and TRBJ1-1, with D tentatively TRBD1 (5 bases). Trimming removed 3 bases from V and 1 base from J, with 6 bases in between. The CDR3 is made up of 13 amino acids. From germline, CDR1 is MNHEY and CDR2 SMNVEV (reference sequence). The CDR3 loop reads CASSFTGNTEAFF. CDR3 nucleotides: TGTGCCAGCAGTTTTACAGGGAACACTGAAGCTTTCTTT.

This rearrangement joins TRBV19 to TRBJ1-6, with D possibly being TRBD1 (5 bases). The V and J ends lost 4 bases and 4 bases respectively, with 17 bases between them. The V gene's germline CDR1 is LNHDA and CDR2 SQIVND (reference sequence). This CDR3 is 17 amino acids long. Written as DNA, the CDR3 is TGTGCCAGTAGTACGCCCCCCCGGGGGGATTATAATTCACCCCTCCACTTT. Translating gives CASSTPPRGDYNSPLHF.

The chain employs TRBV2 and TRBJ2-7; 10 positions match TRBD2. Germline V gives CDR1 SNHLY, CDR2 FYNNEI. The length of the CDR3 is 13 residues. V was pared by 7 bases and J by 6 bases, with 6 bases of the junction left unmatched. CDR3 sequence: CASKREGLFEQYF. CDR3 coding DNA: TGTGCCAGCAAGCGGGAGGGCCTATTCGAGCAGTACTTC.

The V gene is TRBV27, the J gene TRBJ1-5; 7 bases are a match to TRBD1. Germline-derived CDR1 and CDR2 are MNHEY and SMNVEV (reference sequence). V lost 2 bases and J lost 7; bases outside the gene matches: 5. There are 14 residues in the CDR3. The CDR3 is CASSLQTGVQPQHF. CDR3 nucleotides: TGTGCCAGCAGTTTACAAACAGGGGTGCAGCCCCAGCATTTT.

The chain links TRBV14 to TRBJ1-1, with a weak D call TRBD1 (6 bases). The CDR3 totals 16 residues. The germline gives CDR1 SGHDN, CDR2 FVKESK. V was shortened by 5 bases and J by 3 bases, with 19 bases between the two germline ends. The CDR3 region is CASSSPRGAYHTEAFF. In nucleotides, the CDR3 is TGTGCCAGCAGCTCGCCACGGGGGGCGTATCACACTGAAGCTTTCTTT.

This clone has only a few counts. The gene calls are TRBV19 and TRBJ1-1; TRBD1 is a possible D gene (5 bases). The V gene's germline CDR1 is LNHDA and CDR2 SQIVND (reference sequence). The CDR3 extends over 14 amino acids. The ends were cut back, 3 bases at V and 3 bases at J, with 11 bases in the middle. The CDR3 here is CASSIADTHTEAFF. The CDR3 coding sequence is TGTGCCAGTAGTATCGCGGACACACACACTGAAGCTTTCTTT.

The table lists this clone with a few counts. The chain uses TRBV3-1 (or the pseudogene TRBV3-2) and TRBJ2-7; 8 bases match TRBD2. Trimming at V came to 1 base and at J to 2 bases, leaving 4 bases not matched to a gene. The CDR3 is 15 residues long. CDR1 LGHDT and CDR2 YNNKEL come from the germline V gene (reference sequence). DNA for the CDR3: TGTGCCAGCAGCCAAGGTATTAGCGGGGCCTACGAGCAGTACTTC. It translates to CASSQGISGAYEQYF.

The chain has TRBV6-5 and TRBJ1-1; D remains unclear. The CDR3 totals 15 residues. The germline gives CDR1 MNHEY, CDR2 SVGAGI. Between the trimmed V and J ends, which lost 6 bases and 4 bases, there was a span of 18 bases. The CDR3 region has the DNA TGTGCCAGCAGCAACCTTAACAGAGAGTTCACTGAAGCTTTCTTT. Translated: CASSNLNREFTEAFF.